This T cell receptor beta chain was profiled in a study of CD8+CD57+ T cells in acquired aplastic anemia. Study outcomes and limitations: In common between the patients and the controls were around 29 CD8+ CDR3 sequences. The CD8+ Simpson's diversity of patients and controls was not significantly different.

All patients picked for sequencing had shown, by flow cytometry, an expansion of CD8+CD57+ cells. As a group, the patients uniformly had severe acquired aplastic anemia. Therapy had not been given to patients before blood sampling. CDR3 and TCR beta VDJ profiling relied on genomic DNA as the template. MiXCR was run by TCRdb on the reads, yielding one entry per CDR3 protein. The sample yields 200,000 or so distinct CDR3 sequences, 40% to 60% seen once. This clonotype came up many times. The antigen remains undetermined. Germline CDR1 and CDR2: DFQATT and SNEGSKA (reference sequence). V lost 6 bases to trimming and J lost 1 base, with 13 bases between them. CDR3 size: 14 residues.

The rearrangement links TRBV20-1 to TRBJ1-3, with D uncertain. Sequenced material: sorted CD4+, CD8+, or CD8+CD57+ T cells (not recorded which) from PBMCs. This receptor was identified in a human donor with aplastic anemia. The CDR3 nucleotides are TGCAGTGCCCCGCTACATGTTTCTGGAAACACCATATATTTT. Amino acids: CSAPLHVSGNTIYF.